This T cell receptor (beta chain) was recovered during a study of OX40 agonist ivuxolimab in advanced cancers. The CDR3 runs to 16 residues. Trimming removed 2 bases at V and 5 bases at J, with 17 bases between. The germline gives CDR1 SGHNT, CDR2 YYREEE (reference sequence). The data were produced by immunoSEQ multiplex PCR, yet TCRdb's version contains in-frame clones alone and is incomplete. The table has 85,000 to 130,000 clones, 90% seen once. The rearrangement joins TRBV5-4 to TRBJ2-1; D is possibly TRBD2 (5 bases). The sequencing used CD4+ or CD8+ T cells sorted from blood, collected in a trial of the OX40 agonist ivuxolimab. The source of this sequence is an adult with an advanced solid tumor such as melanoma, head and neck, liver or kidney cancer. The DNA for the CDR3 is TGTGCCAGCAGCTTTGAACTTGGGCTAGCCAACAATGAGCAGTTCTTC. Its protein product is CASSFELGLANNEQFF.